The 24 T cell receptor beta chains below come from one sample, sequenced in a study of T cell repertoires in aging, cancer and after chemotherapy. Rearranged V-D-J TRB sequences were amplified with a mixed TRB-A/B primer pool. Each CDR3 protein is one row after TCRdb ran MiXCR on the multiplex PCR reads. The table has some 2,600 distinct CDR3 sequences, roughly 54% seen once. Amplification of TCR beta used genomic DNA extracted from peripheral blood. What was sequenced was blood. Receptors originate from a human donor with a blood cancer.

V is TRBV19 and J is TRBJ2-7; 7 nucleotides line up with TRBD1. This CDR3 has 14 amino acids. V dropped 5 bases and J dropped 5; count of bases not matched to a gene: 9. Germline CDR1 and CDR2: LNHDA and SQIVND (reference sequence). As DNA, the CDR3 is TGTGCCAGTAGTGGGAGACAGGGATCGCACGAGCAGTACTTC. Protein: CASSGRQGSHEQYF. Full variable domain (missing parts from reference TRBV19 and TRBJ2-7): DGGITQSPKYLFRKEGQNVTLSCEQNLNHDAMYWYRQDPGQGLRLIYYSQIVNDFQKGDIAEGYSVSREKKESFPLTVTSAQKNPTAFYLCASSGRQGSHEQYFGPGTRLTVT.

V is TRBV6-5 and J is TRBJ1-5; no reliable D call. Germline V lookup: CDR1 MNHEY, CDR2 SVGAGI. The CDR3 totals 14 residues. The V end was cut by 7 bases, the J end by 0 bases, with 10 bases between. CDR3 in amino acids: CASNRLHSNQPQHF. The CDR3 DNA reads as TGTGCCAGCAACCGCCTTCATAGCAATCAGCCCCAGCATTTT.

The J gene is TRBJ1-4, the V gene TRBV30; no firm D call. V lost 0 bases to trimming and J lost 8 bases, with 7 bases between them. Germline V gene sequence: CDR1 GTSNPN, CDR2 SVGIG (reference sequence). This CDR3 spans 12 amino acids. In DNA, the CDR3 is TGTGCCTGGAGTGTGCTCCCGGAAAAACTGTTTTTT. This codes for CAWSVLPEKLFF.

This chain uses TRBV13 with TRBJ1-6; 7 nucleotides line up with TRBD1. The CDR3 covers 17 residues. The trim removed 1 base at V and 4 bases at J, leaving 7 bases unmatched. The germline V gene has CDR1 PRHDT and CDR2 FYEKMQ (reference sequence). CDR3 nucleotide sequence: TGTGCCAGCAGCTTAGAGGGGGCTGGCTCTTATAATTCACCCCTCCACTTT. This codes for CASSLEGAGSYNSPLHF.

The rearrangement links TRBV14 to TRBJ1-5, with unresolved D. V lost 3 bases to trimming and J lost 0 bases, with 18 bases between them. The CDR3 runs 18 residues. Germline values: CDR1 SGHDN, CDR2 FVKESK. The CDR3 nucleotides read TGTGCCAGCAGCCAGCAGGCGGATACATTCAATAGCAATCAGCCCCAGCATTTT. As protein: CASSQQADTFNSNQPQHF. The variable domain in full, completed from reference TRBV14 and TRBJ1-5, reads EAGVTQFPSHSVIEKGQTVTLRCDPISGHDNLYWYRRVMGKEIKFLLHFVKESKQDESGMPNNRFLAERTGGTYSTLKVQPAELEDSGVYFCASSQQADTFNSNQPQHFGDGTRLSIL.

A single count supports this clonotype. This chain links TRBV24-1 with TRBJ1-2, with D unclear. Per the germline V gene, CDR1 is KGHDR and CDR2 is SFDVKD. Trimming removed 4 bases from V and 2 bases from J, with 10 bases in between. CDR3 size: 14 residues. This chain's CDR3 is CATSDTRRNYGYTF. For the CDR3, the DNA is TGTGCCACCAGTGACACCCGACGGAACTATGGCTACACCTTC.

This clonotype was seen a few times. The CDR3 sequence: CASSVDNYEQYF. CDR3 DNA sequence: TGTGCCAGCAGTGTTGATAACTACGAGCAGTACTTC. The rearrangement joins TRBV6-1 to TRBJ2-7; D is undetermined. Germline CDR1 MNHNS, CDR2 SASEGT. Trimming removed 4 bases at V and 3 bases at J, with 7 bases between. This CDR3 comprises 12 residues.

CDR3 residues: CASSLAIILWGQANYGYTF. CDR3 sequence (DNA): TGTGCCAGCAGCTTAGCCATAATCCTGTGGGGACAGGCTAACTATGGCTACACCTTC. The V and J genes are TRBV11-2 and TRBJ1-2; 8 nucleotides agree with TRBD1. The V segment lost 1 base and the J segment 0 bases; nucleotides outside the gene matches: 13. The CDR3 consists of 19 residues. CDR1 and CDR2 from the germline V gene are SGHAT and FQNNGV.

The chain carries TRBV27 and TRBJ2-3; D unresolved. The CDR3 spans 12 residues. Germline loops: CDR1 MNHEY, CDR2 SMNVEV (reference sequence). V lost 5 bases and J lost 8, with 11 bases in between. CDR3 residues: CASSTNQRTQYF. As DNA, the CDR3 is TGTGCCAGCAGTACAAACCAACGTACGCAGTATTTT.

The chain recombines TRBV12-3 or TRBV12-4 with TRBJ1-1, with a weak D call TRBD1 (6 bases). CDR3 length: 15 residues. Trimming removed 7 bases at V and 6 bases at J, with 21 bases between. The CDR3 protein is CASTPLRGGWAEAFF. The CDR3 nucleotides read TGTGCCAGCACCCCTCTCCGGGGGGGCTGGGCTGAAGCTTTCTTT.

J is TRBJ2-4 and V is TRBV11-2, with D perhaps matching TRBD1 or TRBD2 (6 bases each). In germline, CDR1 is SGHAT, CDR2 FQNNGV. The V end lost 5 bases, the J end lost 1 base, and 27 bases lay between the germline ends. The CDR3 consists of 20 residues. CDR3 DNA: TGTGCCAGCAGCCAGAAAAGTCGGGGGCTCCAAACTAAGGCCAAAAACATTCAGTACTTC. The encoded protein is CASSQKSRGLQTKAKNIQYF.

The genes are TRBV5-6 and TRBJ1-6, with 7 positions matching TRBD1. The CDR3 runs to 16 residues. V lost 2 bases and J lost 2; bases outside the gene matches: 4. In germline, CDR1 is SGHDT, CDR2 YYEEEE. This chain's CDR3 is CASSLRGTAYNSPLHF. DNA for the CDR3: TGTGCCAGCAGCTTACGAGGGACAGCCTATAATTCACCCCTCCACTTT. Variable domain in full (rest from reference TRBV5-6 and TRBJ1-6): DAGVTQSPTHLIKTRGQQVTLRCSPKSGHDTVSWYQQALGQGPQFIFQYYEEEERQRGNFPDRFSGHQFPNYSSELNVNALLLGDSALYLCASSLRGTAYNSPLHFGNGTRLTVT.

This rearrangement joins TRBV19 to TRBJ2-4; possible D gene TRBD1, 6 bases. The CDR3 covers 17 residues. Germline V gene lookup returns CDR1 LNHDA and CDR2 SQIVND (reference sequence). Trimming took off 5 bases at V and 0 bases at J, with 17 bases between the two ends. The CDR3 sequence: CASSRHTGTLAKNIQYF. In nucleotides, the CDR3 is TGTGCCAGTAGTCGCCATACAGGGACACTAGCCAAAAACATTCAGTACTTC.

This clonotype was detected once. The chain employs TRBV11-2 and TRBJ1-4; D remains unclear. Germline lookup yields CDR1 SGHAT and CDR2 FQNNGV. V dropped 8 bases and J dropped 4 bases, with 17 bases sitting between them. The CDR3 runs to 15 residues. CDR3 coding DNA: TGTGCCAGCGGACCTCGGTGGCCGAGTAATGAAAAACTGTTTTTT. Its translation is CASGPRWPSNEKLFF.

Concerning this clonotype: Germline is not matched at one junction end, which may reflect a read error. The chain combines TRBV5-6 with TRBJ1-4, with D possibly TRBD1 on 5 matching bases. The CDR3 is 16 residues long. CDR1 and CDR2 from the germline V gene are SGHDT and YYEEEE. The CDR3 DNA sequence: TGCGCCAGCAGCTTGGACGACGGAGGGCCGAGGGGAAAACTGTTTTTT. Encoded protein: CASSLDDGGPRGKLFF.

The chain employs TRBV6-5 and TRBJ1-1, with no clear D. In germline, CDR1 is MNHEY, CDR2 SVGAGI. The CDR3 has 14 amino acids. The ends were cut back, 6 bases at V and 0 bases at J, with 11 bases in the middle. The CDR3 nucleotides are TGTGCCAGCAGGCTTCAAAGCATGAACACTGAAGCTTTCTTT. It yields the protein CASRLQSMNTEAFF.

The CDR3 bases are TGCAGTGCTAGTAGTCGGCAGAGGTATGGCTACACCTTC. Translated, it gives CSASSRQRYGYTF. This chain uses TRBV20-1 with TRBJ1-2; D ambiguous. The V end was cut by 3 bases, the J end by 5 bases, with 13 bases between. CDR3 length: 13 amino acids. Germline V CDR1 and CDR2: DFQATT, SNEGSKA (reference sequence).

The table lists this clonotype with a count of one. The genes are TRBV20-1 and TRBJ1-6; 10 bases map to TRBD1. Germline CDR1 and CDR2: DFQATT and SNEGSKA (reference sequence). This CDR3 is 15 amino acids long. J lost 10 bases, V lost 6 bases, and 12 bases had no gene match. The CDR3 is CSARQGADFRSPLHF. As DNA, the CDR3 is TGCAGTGCGAGACAGGGGGCGGACTTTCGATCACCCCTCCACTTT.

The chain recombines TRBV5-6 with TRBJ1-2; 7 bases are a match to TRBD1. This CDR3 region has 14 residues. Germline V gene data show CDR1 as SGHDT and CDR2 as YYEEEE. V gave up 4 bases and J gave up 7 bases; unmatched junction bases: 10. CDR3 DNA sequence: TGTGCCAGCAGCCGTGAACAGGGGATCGGTGGCTACACCTTC. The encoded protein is CASSREQGIGGYTF. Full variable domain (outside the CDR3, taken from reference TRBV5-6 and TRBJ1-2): DAGVTQSPTHLIKTRGQQVTLRCSPKSGHDTVSWYQQALGQGPQFIFQYYEEEERQRGNFPDRFSGHQFPNYSSELNVNALLLGDSALYLCASSREQGIGGYTFGSGTRLTVV.

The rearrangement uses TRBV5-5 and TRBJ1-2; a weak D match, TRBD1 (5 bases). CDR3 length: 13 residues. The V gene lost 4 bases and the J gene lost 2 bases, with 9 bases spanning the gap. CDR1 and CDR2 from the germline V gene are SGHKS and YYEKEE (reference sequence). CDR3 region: CASSTTENYGYTF. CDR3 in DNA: TGTGCCAGCAGCACGACAGAAAACTATGGCTACACCTTC.

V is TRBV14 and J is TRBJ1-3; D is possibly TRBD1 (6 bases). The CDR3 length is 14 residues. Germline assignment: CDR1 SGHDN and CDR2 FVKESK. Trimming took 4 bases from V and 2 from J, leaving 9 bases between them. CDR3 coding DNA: TGTGCCAGCAGCCGGGACATAACTGGAAACACCATATATTTT. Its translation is CASSRDITGNTIYF.

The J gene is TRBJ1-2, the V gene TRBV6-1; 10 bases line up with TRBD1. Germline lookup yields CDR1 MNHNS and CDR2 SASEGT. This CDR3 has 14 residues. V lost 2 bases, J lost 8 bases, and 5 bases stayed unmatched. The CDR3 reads CASSETGTGVGYTF. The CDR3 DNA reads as TGTGCCAGCAGTGAAACCGGGACAGGGGTCGGCTACACCTTC.

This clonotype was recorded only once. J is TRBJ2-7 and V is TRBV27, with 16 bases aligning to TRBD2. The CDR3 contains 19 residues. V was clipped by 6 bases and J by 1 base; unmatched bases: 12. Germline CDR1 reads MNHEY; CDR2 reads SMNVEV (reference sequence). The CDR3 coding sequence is TGTGCCAGCAGCAGTTTCCGCGGGACTAGCGGGGGGGATTCCTACGAGCAGTACTTC. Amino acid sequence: CASSSFRGTSGGDSYEQYF.

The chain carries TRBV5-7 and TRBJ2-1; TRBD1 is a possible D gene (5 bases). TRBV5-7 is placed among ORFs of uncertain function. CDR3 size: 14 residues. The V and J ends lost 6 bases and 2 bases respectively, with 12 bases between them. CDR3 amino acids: CASIQGVPYNEQFF. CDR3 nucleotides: TGTGCCAGCATTCAAGGGGTCCCCTACAATGAGCAGTTCTTC.